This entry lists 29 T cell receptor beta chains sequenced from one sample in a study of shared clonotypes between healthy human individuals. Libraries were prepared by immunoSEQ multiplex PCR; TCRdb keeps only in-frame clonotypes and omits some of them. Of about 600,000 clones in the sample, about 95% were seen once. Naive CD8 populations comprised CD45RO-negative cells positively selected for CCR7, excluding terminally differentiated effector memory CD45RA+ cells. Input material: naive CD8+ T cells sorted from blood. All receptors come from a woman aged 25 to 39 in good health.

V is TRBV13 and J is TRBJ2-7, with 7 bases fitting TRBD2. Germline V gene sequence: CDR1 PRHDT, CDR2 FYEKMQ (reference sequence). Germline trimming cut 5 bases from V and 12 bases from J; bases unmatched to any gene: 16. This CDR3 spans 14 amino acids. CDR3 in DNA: TGTGCCAGCAGCGTCGGACTAGATGGGGCCTTGGGGTACTTC. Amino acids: CASSVGLDGALGYF.

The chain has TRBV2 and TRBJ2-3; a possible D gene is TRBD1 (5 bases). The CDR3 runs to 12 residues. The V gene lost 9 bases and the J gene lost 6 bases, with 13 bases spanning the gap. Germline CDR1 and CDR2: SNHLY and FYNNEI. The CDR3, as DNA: TGTGCCAGAGAAGACAGCCCGGATACGCAGTATTTT. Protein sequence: CAREDSPDTQYF.

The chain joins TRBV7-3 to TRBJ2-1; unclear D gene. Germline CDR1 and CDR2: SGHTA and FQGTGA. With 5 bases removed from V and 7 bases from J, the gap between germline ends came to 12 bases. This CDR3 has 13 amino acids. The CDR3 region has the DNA TGTGCCAGCAGCCGATGGGCCGGAAATGAGCAGTTCTTC. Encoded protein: CASSRWAGNEQFF.

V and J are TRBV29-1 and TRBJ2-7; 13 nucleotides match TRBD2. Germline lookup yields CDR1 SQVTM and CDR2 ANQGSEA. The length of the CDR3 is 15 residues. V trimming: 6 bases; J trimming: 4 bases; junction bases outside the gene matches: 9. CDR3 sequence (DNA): TGCAGCGTCGTACTAGCGGGAGGGCCGTTGTACGAGCAGTACTTC. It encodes CSVVLAGGPLYEQYF.

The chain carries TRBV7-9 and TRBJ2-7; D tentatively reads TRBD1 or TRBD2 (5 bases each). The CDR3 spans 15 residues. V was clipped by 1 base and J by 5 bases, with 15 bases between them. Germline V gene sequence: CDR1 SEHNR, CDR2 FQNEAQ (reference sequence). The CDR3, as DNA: TGTGCCAGCAGCTTAGTTAGTTTTGAGGGGAACGAGCAGTACTTC. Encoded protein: CASSLVSFEGNEQYF. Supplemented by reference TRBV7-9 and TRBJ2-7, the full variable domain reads DTGVSQNPRHKITKRGQNVTFRCDPISEHNRLYWYRQTLGQGPEFLTYFQNEAQLEKSRLLSDRFSAERPKGSFSTLEIQRTEQGDSAMYLCASSLVSFEGNEQYFGPGTRLTVT.

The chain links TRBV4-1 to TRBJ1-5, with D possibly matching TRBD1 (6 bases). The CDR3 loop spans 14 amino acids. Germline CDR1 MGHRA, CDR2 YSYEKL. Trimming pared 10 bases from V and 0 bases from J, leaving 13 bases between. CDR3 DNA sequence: TGCGCCAAGGACAGACCTAATAGCAATCAGCCCCAGCATTTT. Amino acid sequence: CAKDRPNSNQPQHF.

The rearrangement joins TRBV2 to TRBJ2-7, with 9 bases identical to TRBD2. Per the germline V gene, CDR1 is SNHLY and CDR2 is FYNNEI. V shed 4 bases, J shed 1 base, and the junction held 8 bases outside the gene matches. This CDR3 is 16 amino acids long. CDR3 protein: CASSGDSGSVSYEQYF. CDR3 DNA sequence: TGTGCCAGCAGTGGAGATAGCGGGAGTGTGTCCTACGAGCAGTACTTC.

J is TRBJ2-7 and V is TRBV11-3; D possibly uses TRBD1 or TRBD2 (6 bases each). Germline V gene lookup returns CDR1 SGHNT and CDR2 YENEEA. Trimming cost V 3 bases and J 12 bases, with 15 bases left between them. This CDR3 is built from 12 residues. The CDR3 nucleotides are TGTGCCAGCAGCTTTCGGGGGCTCAAACCGTACTTC. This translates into CASSFRGLKPYF.

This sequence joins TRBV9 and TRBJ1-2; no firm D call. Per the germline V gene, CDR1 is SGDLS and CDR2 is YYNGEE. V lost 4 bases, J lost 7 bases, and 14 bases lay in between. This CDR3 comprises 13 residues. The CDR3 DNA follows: TGTGCCAGCAGCTTACGGGATTTAGGTGGCTACACCTTC. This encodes CASSLRDLGGYTF. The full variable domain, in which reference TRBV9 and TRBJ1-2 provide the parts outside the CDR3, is DSGVTQTPKHLITATGQRVTLRCSPRSGDLSVYWYQQSLDQGLQFLIQYYNGEERAKGNILERFSAQQFPDLHSELNLSSLELGDSALYFCASSLRDLGGYTFGSGTRLTVV.

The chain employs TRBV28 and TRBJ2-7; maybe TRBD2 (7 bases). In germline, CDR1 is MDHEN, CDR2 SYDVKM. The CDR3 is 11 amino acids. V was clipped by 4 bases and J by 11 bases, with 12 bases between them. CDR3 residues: CASSWEGDKYF. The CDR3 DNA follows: TGTGCCAGCAGTTGGGAGGGGGACAAGTACTTC.

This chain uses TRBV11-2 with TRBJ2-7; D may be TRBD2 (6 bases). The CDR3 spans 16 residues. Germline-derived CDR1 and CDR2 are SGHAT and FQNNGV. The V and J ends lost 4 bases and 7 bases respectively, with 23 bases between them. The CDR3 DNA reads TGTGCCAGCAGCTCCCGGGGTGGGCGTCTGGCGGGGGAGCAGTACTTC. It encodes CASSSRGGRLAGEQYF.

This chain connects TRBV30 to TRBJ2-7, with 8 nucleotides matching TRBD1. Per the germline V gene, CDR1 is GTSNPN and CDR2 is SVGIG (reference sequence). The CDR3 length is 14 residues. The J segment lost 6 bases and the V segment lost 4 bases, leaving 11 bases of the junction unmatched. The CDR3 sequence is CAWTGQGEAAEQYF. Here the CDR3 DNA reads TGTGCCTGGACCGGACAGGGCGAGGCAGCCGAGCAGTACTTC.

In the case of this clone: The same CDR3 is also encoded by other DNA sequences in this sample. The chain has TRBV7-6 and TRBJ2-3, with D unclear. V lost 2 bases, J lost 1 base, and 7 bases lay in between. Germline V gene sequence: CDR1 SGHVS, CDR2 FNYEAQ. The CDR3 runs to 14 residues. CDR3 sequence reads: CASSLFGGTDTQYF. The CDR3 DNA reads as TGTGCCAGCAGCTTATTTGGGGGCACAGATACGCAGTATTTT. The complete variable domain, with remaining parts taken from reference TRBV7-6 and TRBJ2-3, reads GAGVSQSPRYKVTKRGQDVALRCDPISGHVSLYWYRQALGQGPEFLTYFNYEAQQDKSGLPNDRFSAERPEGSISTLTIQRTEQRDSAMYRCASSLFGGTDTQYFGPGTRLTVL.

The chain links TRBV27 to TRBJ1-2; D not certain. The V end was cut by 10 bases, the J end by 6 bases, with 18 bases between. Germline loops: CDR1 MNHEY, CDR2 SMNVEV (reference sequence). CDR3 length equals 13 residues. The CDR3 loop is CATSVSRSHGYTF. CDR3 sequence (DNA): TGTGCCACCTCGGTTAGCAGATCCCATGGCTACACCTTC.

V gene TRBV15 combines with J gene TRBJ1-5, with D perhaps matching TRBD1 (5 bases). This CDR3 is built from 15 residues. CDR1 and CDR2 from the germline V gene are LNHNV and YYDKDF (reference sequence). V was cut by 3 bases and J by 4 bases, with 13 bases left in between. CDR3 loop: CATSRQIQGNQPQHF. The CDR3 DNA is TGTGCCACCAGCAGGCAGATTCAGGGAAATCAGCCCCAGCATTTT.

CDR3 loop: CASSFGFGGGAYEQYF. The CDR3 region has the DNA TGCGCCAGCAGCTTCGGGTTTGGAGGGGGTGCCTACGAGCAGTACTTC. The chain links TRBV5-1 to TRBJ2-7; TRBD1 or TRBD2 may be the D gene (6 bases each). The ends were cut back, 2 bases at V and 2 bases at J, with 17 bases in the middle. The CDR3 totals 16 residues. Germline-derived CDR1 and CDR2 are SGHRS and YFSETQ.

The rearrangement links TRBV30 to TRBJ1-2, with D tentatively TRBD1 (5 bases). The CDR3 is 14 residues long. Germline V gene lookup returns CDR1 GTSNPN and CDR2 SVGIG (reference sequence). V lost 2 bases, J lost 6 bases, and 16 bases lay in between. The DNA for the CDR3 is TGTGCCTGGAGTAGTCAGGGAGGAAGCGATGGCTACACCTTC. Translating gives CAWSSQGGSDGYTF.

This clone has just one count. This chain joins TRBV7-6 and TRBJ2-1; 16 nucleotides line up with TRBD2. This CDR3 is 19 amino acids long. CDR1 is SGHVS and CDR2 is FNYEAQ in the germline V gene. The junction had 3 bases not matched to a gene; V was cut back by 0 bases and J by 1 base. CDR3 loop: CASSLAGTSGRGSYNEQFF. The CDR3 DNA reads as TGTGCCAGCAGCTTAGCTGGGACTAGCGGGAGGGGATCCTACAATGAGCAGTTCTTC.

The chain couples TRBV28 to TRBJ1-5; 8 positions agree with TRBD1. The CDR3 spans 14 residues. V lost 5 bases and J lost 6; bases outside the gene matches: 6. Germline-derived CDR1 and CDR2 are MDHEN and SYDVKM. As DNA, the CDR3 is TGTGCCAGCAGTGCCCGGACAGGGCTTCAGCCCCAGCATTTT. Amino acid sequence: CASSARTGLQPQHF.

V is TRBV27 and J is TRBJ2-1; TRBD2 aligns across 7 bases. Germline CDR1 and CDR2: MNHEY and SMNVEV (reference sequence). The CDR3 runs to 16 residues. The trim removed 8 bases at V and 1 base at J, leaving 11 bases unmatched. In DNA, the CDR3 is TGTGCCAGCTCATGGGGGGAGGGCCCGTCCTACAATGAGCAGTTCTTC. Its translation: CASSWGEGPSYNEQFF.

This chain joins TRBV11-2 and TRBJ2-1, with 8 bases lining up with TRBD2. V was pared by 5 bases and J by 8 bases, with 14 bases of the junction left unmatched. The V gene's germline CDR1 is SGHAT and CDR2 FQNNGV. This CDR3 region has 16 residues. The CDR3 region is CASSGQTSVGGDEQFF. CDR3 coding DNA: TGTGCCAGCAGCGGACAGACTAGCGTCGGGGGGGATGAGCAGTTCTTC. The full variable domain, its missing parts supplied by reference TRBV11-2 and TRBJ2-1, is EAGVAQSPRYKIIEKRQSVAFWCNPISGHATLYWYQQILGQGPKLLIQFQNNGVVDDSQLPKDRFSAERLKGVDSTLKIQPAKLEDSAVYLCASSGQTSVGGDEQFFGPGTRLTVL.

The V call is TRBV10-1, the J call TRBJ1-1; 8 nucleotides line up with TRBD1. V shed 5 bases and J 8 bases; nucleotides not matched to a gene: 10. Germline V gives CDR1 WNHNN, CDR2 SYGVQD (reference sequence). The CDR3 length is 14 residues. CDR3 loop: CASSTGTGGKEAFF. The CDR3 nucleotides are TGCGCCAGCAGTACCGGGACAGGTGGAAAAGAAGCTTTCTTT.

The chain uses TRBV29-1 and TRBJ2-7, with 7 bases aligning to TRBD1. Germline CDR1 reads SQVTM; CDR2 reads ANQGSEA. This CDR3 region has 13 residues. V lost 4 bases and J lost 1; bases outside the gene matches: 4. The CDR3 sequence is CSVVKGQSYEQYF. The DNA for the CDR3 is TGCAGCGTTGTAAAGGGACAGTCCTACGAGCAGTACTTC.

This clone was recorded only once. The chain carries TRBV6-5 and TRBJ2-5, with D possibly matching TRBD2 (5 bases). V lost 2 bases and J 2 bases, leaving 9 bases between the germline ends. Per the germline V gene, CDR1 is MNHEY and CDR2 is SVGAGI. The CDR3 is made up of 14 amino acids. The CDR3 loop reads CASSYGAGQETQYF. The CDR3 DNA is TGTGCCAGCAGTTACGGTGCGGGTCAAGAGACCCAGTACTTC.

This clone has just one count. The CDR3 loop is CASSLQGLAGGNEQFF. The DNA for the CDR3 is TGTGCCAGCAGCCTACAGGGACTAGCGGGAGGGAATGAGCAGTTCTTC. V usage is TRBV7-9 and J usage is TRBJ2-1; 16 nucleotides agree with TRBD2. V lost 5 bases and J lost 7; bases outside the gene matches: 5. The germline V gene has CDR1 SEHNR and CDR2 FQNEAQ (reference sequence). The CDR3 runs 16 residues. Full variable domain (rest looked up from reference TRBV7-9 and TRBJ2-1): DTGVSQNPRHKITKRGQNVTFRCDPISEHNRLYWYRQTLGQGPEFLTYFQNEAQLEKSRLLSDRFSAERPKGSFSTLEIQRTEQGDSAMYLCASSLQGLAGGNEQFFGPGTRLTVL.

The CDR3 region has the DNA TGTGCTAGTGGTGACGGACCCGCCAATGAGCAGTTCTTC. It encodes CASGDGPANEQFF. This chain connects TRBV12-5 to TRBJ2-1; the D is unclear. Between the trimmed V and J ends, which lost 5 bases and 6 bases, there was a span of 11 bases. Looked up from germline, CDR1 is LGHNT and CDR2 is FRNRAP. The CDR3 sequence is 13 residues long. The variable domain in full, with the rest retrieved from reference TRBV12-5 and TRBJ2-1, is DARVTQTPRHKVTEMGQEVTMRCQPILGHNTVFWYRQTMMQGLELLAYFRNRAPLDDSGMPKDRFSAEMPDATLATLKIQPSEPRDSAVYFCASGDGPANEQFFGPGTRLTVL.

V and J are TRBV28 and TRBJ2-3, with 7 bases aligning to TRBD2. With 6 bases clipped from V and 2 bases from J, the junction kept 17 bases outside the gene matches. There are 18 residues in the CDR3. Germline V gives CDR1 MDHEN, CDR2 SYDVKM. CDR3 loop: CASSLTTSATRDTDTQYF. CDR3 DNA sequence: TGTGCCAGCAGCCTGACTACTAGCGCAACAAGGGACACAGATACGCAGTATTTT.

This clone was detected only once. The CDR3 region is CASAQGPGTGNPFEQYF. CDR3 nucleotide sequence: TGTGCCAGTGCTCAGGGACCTGGGACAGGGAACCCGTTCGAGCAGTACTTC. The V and J genes are TRBV27 and TRBJ2-7; 9 nucleotides agree with TRBD1. Unmatched junction bases numbered 21, after V lost 9 bases and J lost 6 bases. Germline loops: CDR1 MNHEY, CDR2 SMNVEV (reference sequence). CDR3 length: 17 residues.

The CDR3 sequence is CASRSHLGETQYF. The CDR3 DNA is TGCGCCAGCAGGAGCCACTTAGGGGAGACCCAGTACTTC. V usage is TRBV4-1 and J usage is TRBJ2-5; D is undetermined. Trimming took 6 bases from V and 5 from J, leaving 13 bases between them. This CDR3 is 13 amino acids long. Germline V lookup: CDR1 MGHRA, CDR2 YSYEKL.